One sample yielded the 5 T cell receptor beta chains listed below, sequenced in a study of blood T cells in healthy people across ages (dated by TCRdb to between 2014 and 2017). Libraries were constructed by 5' RACE. The instrument given in TCRdb is Illumina HiSeq 2500. A second 7 to 11 cycle PCR used a sample-barcoded 5' primer and a J-beta primer mix. TCRdb handled the public reads itself, with Q25 trimming in fastp and clone calling in MiXCR, and kept productive beta chains. Rows are combined by CDR3 protein, so each entry shows the most common genes and DNA. Across this sample there are some 1.4 million distinct CDR3 sequences, with 35% to 45% seen only once. The ten largest account for roughly 7.7% of the sample. Sequenced material: blood. The receptor set was obtained from a woman younger than 30 in good health.

The CDR3 DNA is TGTGCCAGCAGTGAATATAAGGGTAGTGATAATTCACCCCTCCACTTT. Protein product: CASSEYKGSDNSPLHF. The chain has TRBV25-1 and TRBJ1-6; D not certain. The CDR3 is 16 residues long. Germline CDR1 and CDR2: MGHDK and SYGVNS. Trimming cost V 0 bases and J 5 bases, with 11 bases left between them.

V gene TRBV12-3 or TRBV12-4 combines with J gene TRBJ2-2; no definite D call. The CDR3 loop spans 14 amino acids. V was shortened by 5 bases and J by 8 bases, with 15 bases between the two germline ends. The CDR3 sequence is CASSVDLWYGELFF. The DNA of the CDR3 is TGTGCCAGCAGTGTGGACCTTTGGTATGGGGAGCTGTTTTTT.

The chain carries TRBV29-1 and TRBJ2-2; D perhaps matches TRBD1 (6 bases). Trimming shortened V by 6 bases and J by 3 bases, and 17 bases separated the two germline ends. Per germline, CDR1 SQVTM and CDR2 ANQGSEA. This CDR3 has 15 amino acids. In nucleotides, the CDR3 is TGCAGCGTCACTCGACAGGCCCTCGACACCGGGGAGCTGTTTTTT. Amino acids: CSVTRQALDTGELFF.

The rearrangement joins TRBV5-1 to TRBJ2-2; D not certain. V dropped 0 bases and J dropped 7 bases, with 16 bases sitting between them. Germline V CDR1 and CDR2: SGHRS, YFSETQ. The CDR3 spans 16 residues. The CDR3 spells CASSLAVESFGGELFF. CDR3 DNA sequence: TGCGCCAGCAGCTTGGCCGTGGAGTCCTTCGGCGGGGAGCTGTTTTTT.

The J gene is TRBJ1-1, the V gene TRBV20-1, with 7 bases that match TRBD1. With V trimmed by 5 bases and J by 1 base, 7 bases remained unmatched. Germline V lookup: CDR1 DFQATT, CDR2 SNEGSKA (reference sequence). The CDR3 sequence is 14 residues long. The CDR3 DNA is TGCAGTGCTTTGTCGGGACAGTCGAACACTGAAGCTTTCTTT. It translates to CSALSGQSNTEAFF.